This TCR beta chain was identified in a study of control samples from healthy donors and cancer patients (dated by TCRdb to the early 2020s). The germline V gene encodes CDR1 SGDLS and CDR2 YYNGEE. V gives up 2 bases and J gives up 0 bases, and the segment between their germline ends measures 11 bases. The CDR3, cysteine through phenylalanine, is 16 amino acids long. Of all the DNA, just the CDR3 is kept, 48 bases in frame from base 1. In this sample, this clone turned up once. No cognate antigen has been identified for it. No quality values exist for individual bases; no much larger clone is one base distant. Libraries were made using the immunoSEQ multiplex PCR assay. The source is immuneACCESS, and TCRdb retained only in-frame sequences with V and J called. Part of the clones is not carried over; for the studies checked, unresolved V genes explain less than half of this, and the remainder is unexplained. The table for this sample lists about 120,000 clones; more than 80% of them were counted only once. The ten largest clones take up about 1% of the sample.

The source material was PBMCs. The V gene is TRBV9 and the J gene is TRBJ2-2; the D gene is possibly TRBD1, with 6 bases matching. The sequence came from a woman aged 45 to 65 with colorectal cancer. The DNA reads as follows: TGTGCCAGCAGCGTCACAGGGTCGACGAACACCGGGGAGCTGTTTTTT. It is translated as CASSVTGSTNTGELFF.